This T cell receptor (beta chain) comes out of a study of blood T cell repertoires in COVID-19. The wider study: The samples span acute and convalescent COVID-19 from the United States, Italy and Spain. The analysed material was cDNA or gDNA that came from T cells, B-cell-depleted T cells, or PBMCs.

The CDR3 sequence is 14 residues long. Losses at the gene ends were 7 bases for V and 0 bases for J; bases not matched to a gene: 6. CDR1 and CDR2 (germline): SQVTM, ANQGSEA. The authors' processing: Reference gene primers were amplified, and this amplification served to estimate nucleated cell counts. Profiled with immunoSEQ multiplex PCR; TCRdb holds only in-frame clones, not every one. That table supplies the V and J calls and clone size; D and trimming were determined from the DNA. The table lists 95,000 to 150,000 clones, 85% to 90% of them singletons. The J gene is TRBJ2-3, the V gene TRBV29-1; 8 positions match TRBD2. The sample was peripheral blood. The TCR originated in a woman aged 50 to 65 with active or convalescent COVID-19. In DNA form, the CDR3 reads TGCAGCGGTCGACTAGCGCCAAGCACAGATACGCAGTATTTT. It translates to CSGRLAPSTDTQYF.